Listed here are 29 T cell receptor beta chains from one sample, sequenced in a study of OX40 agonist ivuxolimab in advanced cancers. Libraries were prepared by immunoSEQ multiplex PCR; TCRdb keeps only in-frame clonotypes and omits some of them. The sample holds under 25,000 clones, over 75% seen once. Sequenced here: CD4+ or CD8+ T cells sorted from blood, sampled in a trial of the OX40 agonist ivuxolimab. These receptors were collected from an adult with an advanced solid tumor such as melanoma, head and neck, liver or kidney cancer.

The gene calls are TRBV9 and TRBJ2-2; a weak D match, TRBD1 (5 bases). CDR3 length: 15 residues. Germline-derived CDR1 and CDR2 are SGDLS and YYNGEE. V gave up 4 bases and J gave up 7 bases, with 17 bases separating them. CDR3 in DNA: TGTGCCAGCAGCATTGGGGAAGGGGCCGTCGGGGAGCTGTTTTTT. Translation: CASSIGEGAVGELFF.

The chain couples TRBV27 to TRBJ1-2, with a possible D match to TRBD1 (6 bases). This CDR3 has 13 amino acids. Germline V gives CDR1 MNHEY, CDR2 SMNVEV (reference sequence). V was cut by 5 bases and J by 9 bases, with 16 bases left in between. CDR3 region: CASSPSGGWSYTF. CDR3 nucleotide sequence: TGTGCCAGCAGTCCAAGTGGGGGCTGGAGCTACACCTTC.

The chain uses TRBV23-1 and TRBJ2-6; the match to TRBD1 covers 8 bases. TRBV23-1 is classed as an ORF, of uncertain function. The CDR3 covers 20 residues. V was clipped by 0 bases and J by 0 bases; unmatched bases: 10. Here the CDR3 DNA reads TGCGCCAGCAGTCAATCGTGCGGGCAGGGGGCTATCTCTGGGGCCAACGTCCTGACTTTC. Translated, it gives CASSQSCGQGAISGANVLTF.

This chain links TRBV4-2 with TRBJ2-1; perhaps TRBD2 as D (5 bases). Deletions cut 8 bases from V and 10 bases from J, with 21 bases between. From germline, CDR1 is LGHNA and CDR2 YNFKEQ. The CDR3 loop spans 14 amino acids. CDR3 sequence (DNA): TGTGCCAGCGCTGATGCAGCGGAGCTAGGCGAGCAGTTCTTC. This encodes CASADAAELGEQFF.

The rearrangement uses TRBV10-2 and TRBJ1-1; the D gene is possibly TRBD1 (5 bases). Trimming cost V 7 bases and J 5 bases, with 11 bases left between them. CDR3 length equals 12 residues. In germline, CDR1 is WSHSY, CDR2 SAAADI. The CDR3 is CASNRGETEAFF. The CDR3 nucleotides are TGCGCCAGCAACCGAGGGGAGACTGAAGCTTTCTTT.

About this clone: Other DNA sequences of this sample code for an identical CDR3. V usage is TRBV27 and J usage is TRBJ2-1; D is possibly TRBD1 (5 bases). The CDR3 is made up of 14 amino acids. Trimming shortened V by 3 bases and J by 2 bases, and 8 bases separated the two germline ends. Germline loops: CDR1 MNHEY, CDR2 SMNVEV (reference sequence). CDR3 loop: CASSFQGTYNEQFF. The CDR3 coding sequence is TGTGCCAGCAGTTTTCAGGGTACCTACAATGAGCAGTTCTTC.

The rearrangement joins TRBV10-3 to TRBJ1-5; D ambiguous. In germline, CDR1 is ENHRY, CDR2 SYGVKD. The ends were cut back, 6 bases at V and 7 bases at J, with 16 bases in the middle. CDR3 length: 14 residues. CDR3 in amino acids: CAIREDTDGQPQHF. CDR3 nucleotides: TGTGCCATCAGGGAAGACACGGACGGACAGCCCCAGCATTTT.

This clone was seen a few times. CDR3 sequence: CASSLRGETTHEQYF. The CDR3 DNA reads as TGTGCCAGCAGTTTAAGGGGGGAGACGACGCACGAGCAGTACTTC. The chain employs TRBV27 and TRBJ2-7; either TRBD1 or TRBD2 may fit D (6 bases each). Looked up from germline, CDR1 is MNHEY and CDR2 is SMNVEV (reference sequence). V shed 2 bases and J shed 5 bases, with 16 bases lying between them. The CDR3 totals 15 residues.

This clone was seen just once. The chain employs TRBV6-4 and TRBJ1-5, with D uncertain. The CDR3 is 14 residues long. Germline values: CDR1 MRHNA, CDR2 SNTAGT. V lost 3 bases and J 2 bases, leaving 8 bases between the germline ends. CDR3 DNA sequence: TGTGCCAGCAGTGAGTCAGAGGGCAATCAGCCCCAGCATTTT. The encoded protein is CASSESEGNQPQHF.

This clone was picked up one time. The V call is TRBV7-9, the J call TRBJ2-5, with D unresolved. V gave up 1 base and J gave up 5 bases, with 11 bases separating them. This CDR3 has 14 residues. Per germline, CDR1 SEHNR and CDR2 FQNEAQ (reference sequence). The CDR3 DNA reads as TGTGCCAGCAGCTTAGGTCTATCGTGGGAGACCCAGTACTTC. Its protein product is CASSLGLSWETQYF.

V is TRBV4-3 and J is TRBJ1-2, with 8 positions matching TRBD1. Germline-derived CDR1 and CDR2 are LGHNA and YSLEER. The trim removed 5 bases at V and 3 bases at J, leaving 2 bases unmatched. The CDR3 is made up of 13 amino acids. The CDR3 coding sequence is TGCGCCAGCAGCGGACAGGGAGACTATGGCTACACCTTC. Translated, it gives CASSGQGDYGYTF.

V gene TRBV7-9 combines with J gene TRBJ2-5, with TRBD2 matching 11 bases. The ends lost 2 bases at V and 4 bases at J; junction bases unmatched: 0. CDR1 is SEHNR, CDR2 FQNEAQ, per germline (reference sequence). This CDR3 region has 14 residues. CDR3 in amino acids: CASSLTSGGETQYF. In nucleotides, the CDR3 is TGTGCCAGCAGCTTAACTAGCGGGGGAGAGACCCAGTACTTC.

This chain's CDR3 is CASSVGDSMNTEAFF. The CDR3 DNA reads TGTGCCAGCAGCGTAGGTGACAGCATGAACACTGAAGCTTTCTTT. The rearrangement links TRBV9 to TRBJ1-1; D possibly corresponds to TRBD1 (5 bases). In germline, CDR1 is SGDLS, CDR2 YYNGEE. The V end lost 0 bases, the J end lost 0 bases, and 9 bases lay between the germline ends. This CDR3 contains 15 residues.

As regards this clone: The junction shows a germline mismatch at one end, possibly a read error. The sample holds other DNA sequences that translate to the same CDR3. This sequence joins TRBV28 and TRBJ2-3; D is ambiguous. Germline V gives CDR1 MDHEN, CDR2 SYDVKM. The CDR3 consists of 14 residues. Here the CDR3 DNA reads TGCGCCAGCAGTTTTGATACTAGCACAGATACGCAGTATTTT. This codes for CASSFDTSTDTQYF. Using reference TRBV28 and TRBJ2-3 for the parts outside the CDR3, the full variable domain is DVKVTQSSRYLVKRTGEKVFLECVQDMDHENMFWYRQDPGLGLRLIYFSYDVKMKEKGDIPEGYSVSREKKERFSLILESASTNQTSMYLCASSFDTSTDTQYFGPGTRLTVL.

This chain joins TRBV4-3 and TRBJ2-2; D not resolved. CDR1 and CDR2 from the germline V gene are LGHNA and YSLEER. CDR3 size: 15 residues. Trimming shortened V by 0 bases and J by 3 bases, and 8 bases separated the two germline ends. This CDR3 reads CASSQERQYTGELFF. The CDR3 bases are TGCGCCAGCAGCCAAGAAAGACAATACACCGGGGAGCTGTTTTTT.

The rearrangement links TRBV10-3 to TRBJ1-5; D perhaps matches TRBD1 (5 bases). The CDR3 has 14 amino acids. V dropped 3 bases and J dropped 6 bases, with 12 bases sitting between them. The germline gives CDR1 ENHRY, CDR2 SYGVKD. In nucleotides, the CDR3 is TGTGCCATCAGTGAAGAGCAGGGAAGTCAGCCCCAGCATTTT. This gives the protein CAISEEQGSQPQHF.

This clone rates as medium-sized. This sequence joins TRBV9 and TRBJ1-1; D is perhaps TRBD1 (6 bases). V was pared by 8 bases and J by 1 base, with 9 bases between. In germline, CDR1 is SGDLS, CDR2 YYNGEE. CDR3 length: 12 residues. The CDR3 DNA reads TGTGCCAGTGGACAGCCGAACACTGAAGCTTTCTTT. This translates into CASGQPNTEAFF.

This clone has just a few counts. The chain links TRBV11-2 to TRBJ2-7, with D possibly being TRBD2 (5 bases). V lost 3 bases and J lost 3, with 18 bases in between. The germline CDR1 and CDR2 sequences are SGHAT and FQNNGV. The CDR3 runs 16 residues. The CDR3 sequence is CASSFHFGPGDYEQYF. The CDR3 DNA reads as TGTGCCAGCAGCTTCCATTTTGGACCCGGGGACTACGAGCAGTACTTC.

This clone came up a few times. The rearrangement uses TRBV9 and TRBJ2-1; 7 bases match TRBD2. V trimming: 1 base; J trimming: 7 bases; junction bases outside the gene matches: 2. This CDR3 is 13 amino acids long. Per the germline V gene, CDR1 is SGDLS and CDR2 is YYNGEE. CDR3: CASSVTGGNEQFF. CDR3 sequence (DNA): TGTGCCAGCAGCGTAACGGGAGGAAATGAGCAGTTCTTC.

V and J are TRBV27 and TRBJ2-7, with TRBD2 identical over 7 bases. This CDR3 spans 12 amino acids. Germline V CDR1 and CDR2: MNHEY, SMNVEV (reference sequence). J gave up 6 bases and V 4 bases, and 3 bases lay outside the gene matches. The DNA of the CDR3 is TGTGCCAGCAGTTACTCGGGGGGCGAGCAGTACTTC. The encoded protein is CASSYSGGEQYF.

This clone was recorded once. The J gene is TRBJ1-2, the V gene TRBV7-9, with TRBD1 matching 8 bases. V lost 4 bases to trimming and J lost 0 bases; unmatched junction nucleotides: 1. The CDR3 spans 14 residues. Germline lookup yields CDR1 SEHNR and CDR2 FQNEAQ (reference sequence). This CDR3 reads CASSSGQANYGYTF. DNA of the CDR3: TGTGCCAGCAGCTCGGGACAGGCTAACTATGGCTACACCTTC.

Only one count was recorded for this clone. The CDR3 coding sequence is TGTGCCAGCAGGGGGACAGGGGGCTACGAGCAGTACTTC. Residues: CASRGTGGYEQYF. This chain joins TRBV2 and TRBJ2-7, with 11 bases aligning to TRBD1. Trimming at V came to 6 bases and at J to 3 bases, leaving 1 base not matched to a gene. The germline V gene has CDR1 SNHLY and CDR2 FYNNEI. There are 13 residues in the CDR3.

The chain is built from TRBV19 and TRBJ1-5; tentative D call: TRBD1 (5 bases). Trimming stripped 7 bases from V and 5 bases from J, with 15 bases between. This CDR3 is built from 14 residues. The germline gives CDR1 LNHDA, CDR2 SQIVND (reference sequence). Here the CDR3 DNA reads TGTGCCAGTACCCCGGGACTGAGGTATCAGCCCCAGCATTTT. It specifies CASTPGLRYQPQHF.

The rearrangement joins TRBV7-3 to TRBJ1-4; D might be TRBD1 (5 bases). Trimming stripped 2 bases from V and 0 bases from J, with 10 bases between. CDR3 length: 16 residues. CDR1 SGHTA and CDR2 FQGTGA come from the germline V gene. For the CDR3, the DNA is TGTGCCAGCAGCTTAGATGGGGGGGCAACTAATGAAAAACTGTTTTTT. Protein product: CASSLDGGATNEKLFF.

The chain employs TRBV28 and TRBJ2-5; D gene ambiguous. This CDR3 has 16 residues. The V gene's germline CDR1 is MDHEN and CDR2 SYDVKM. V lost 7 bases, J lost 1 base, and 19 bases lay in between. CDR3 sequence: CASKDPGPHPQETQYF. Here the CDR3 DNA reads TGTGCCAGCAAAGACCCCGGACCGCACCCCCAAGAGACCCAGTACTTC. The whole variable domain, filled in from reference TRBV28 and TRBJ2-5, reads DVKVTQSSRYLVKRTGEKVFLECVQDMDHENMFWYRQDPGLGLRLIYFSYDVKMKEKGDIPEGYSVSREKKERFSLILESASTNQTSMYLCASKDPGPHPQETQYFGPGTRLLVL.

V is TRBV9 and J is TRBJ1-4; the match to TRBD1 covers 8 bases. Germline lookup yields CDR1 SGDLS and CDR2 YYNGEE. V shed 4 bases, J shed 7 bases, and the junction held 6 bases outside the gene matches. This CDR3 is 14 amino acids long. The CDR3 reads CASSPGQGGEKLFF. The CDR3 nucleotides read TGTGCCAGCAGCCCAGGACAGGGCGGTGAAAAACTGTTTTTT.

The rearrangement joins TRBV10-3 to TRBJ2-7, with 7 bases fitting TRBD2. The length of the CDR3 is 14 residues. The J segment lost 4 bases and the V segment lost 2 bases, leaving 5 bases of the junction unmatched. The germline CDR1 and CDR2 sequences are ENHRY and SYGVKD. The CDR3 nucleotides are TGTGCCATCAGTGAGCCTATCGGGGGGTACGAGCAGTACTTC. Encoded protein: CAISEPIGGYEQYF.

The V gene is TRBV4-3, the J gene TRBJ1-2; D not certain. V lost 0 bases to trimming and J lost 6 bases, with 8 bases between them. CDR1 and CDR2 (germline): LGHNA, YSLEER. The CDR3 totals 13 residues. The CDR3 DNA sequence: TGCGCCAGCAGCCAAGAAGTAGTCGATGGCTACACCTTC. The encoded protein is CASSQEVVDGYTF.

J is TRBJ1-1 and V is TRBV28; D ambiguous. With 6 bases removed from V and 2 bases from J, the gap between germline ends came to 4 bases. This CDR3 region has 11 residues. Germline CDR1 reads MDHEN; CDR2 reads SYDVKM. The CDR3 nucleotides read TGTGCCAGCAGCTCCAACACTGAAGCTTTCTTT. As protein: CASSSNTEAFF.